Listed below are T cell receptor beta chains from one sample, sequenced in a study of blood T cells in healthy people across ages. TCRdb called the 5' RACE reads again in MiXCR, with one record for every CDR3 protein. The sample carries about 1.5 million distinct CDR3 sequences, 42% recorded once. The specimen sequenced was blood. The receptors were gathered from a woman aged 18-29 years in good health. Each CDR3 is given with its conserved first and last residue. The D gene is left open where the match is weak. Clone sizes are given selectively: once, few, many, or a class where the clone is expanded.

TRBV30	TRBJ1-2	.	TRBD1	CAWRAGQGLYGYTF	TGTGCCTGGAGAGCTGGACAGGGCCTTTATGGCTACACCTTC
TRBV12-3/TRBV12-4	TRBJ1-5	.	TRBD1	CASSLALRYRGLNQPQHF	TGTGCCAGCAGTTTAGCGCTTCGGTACAGGGGCCTAAATCAGCCCCAGCATTTT
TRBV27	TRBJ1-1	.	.	CASRPRRGNTEAFF	TGTGCCAGCAGACCCAGGCGGGGGAACACTGAAGCTTTCTTT
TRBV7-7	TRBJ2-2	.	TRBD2	CASSLAGLTSNTGELFF	TGTGCTAGCAGCTTAGCGGGCTTAACCAGCAACACCGGGGAGCTGTTTTTT
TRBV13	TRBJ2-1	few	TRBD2	CASSNTRLAGYNEQFF	TGTGCCAGCAGCAACACACGACTAGCGGGGTACAATGAGCAGTTCTTC
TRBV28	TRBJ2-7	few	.	CASSLLPGDRTHEQYF	TGTGCCAGCAGTTTGCTTCCGGGCGACCGGACCCACGAGCAGTACTTC
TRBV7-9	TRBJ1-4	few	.	CASSSSRQGLDEKLFF	TGTGCCAGCAGCTCATCACGGCAGGGATTGGATGAAAAACTGTTTTTT
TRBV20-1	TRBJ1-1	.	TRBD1	CSASWDRGVPEAFF	TGCAGTGCTAGTTGGGACAGGGGGGTCCCTGAAGCTTTCTTT
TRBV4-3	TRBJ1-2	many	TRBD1	CASSQNRGDYGYTF	TGCGCCAGCAGCCAAAACAGGGGTGACTATGGCTACACCTTC
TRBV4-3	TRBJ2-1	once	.	CASSPHGTFSSYNEQFF	TGCGCCAGCAGCCCCCACGGGACTTTCAGCTCCTACAATGAGCAGTTCTTC
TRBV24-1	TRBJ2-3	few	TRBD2	CATRPSGSTDTQYF	TGTGCCACCAGGCCTAGCGGGAGCACAGATACGCAGTATTTT
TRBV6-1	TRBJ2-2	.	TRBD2	CASLGAGVKSNTGELFF	TGTGCCTCCCTTGGGGCGGGGGTAAAATCGAACACCGGGGAGCTGTTTTTT
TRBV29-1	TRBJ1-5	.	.	CSVSGGQFSNQPQHF	TGCAGCGTTTCGGGTGGGCAGTTTAGCAATCAGCCCCAGCATTTT
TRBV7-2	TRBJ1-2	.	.	CASSLGGERSYGYTF	TGTGCCAGCAGCCTAGGGGGGGAGCGAAGCTATGGCTACACCTTC
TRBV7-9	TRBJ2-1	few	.	CASSREAGHLIYEQFF	TGTGCCAGCAGCCGAGAAGCGGGTCACCTTATATATGAGCAGTTCTTC
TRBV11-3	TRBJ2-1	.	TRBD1	CASSAGQGYEQFF	TGTGCCAGCAGCGCGGGACAGGGATATGAGCAGTTCTTC
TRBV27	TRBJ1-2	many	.	CASSLRGTAGYTF	TGTGCCAGCAGTTTACGGGGGACTGCTGGCTACACCTTC
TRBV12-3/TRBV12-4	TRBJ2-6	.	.	CASSLDGVYGANVLTF	TGTGCCAGCAGTTTAGATGGGGTGTACGGGGCCAACGTCCTGACTTTC
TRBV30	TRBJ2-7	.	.	CAWTKAGLNFEQYF	TGTGCCTGGACGAAGGCGGGACTGAACTTCGAGCAGTACTTC
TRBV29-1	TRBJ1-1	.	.	CSVGEGVGNTEAFF	TGCAGCGTGGGAGAGGGAGTGGGGAACACTGAAGCTTTCTTT
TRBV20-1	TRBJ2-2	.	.	CSASRDPNAGELFF	TGCAGTGCTAGTAGGGATCCGAACGCCGGGGAGCTGTTTTTT
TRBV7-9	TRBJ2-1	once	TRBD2	CASSLLSPLAGVTNEQFF	TGTGCCAGCAGCTTACTGTCCCCACTAGCGGGGGTGACCAATGAGCAGTTCTTC
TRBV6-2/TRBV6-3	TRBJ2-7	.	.	CASRDDGLSITEQYF	TGTGCCAGCAGAGACGACGGCTTATCAATCACCGAGCAGTACTTC
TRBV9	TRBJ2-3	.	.	CASSASLAGPRTDTQYF	TGTGCCAGCAGCGCCAGCCTCGCGGGGCCGCGCACAGATACGCAGTATTTT
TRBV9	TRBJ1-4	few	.	CASSPFPRATNEKLFF	TGTGCCAGCAGCCCCTTTCCGAGGGCAACTAATGAAAAACTGTTTTTT
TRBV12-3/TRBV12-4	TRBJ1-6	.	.	CASRATRANSPLHF	TGTGCCAGCAGAGCTACCAGGGCTAATTCACCCCTCCACTTT
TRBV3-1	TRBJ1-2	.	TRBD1	CASSKTGSYYGYTF	TGTGCCAGCAGCAAGACAGGGTCTTACTATGGCTACACCTTC
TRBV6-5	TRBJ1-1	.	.	CASSYEGGVPEAFF	TGTGCCAGCAGTTACGAGGGAGGAGTACCCGAAGCTTTCTTT
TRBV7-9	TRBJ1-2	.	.	CASSLGGGAGYGYTF	TGTGCCAGCAGCTTAGGGGGAGGAGCAGGATATGGCTACACCTTC